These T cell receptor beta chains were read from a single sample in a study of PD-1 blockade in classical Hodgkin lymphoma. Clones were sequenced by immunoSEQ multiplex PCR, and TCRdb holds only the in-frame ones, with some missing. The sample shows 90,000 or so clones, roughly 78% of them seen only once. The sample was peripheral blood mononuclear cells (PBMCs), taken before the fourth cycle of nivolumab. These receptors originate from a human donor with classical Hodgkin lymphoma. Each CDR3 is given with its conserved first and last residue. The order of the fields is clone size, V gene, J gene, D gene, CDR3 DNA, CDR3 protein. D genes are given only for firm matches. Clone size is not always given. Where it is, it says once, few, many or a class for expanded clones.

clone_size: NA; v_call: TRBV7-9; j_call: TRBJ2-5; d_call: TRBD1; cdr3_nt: TGTGCCAGCAGCCCTAGACAGGGCCGAGAGACCCAGTACTTC; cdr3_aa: CASSPRQGRETQYF
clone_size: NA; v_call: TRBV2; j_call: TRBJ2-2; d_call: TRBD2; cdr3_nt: TGTGCCAGCCTAGCGGGAGGGGGTACCGGGGAGCTGTTTTTT; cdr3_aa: CASLAGGGTGELFF
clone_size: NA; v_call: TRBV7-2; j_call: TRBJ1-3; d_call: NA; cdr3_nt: TGTGCCAGCAGCTTAATTGGAACCTTCTCTGGAAACACCATATATTTT; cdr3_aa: CASSLIGTFSGNTIYF
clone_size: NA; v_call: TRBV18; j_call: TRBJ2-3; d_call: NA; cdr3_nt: TGTGCCAGCTCACCACCGACCACAGATACGCAGTATTTT; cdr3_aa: CASSPPTTDTQYF
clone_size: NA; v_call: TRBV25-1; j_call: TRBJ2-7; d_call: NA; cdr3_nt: TGTGCCAGCAGTGAACAGCGGGACAGTCGGTACGAGCAGTACTTC; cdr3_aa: CASSEQRDSRYEQYF
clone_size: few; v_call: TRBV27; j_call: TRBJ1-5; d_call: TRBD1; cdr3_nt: TGTGCCAGCAGTAGGACAGGGGGTTATCAGCCCCAGCATTTT; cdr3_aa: CASSRTGGYQPQHF
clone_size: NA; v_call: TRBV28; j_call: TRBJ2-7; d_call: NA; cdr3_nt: TGTGCCAGCAGTTTTCTCGGACAGGATCGGGGGTACGAGCAGTACTTC; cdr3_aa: CASSFLGQDRGYEQYF
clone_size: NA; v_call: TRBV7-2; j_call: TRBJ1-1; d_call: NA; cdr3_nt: TGTGCCAGCAGCTTATCGCCCAGCGCCAACACTGAAGCTTTCTTT; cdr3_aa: CASSLSPSANTEAFF
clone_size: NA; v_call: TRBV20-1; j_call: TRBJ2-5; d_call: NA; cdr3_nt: TGCAGTGCTAAAACGGGGGAGACCCAGTACTTC; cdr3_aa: CSAKTGETQYF
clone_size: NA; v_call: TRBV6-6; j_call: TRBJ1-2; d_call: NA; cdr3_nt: TGTGCCAGCAGTTACGGGCAGGGGCCCGCCGGCTACACCTTC; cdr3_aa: CASSYGQGPAGYTF
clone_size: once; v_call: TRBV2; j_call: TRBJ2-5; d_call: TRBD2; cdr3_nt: TGTGCCAGCCTCAGGGAGGGAGAGACCCAGTACTTC; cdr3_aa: CASLREGETQYF
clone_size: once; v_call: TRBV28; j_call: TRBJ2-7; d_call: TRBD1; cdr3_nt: TGTGCCAGCAAAACGGGTGACAGGGGGCTTTCAGGGCAGTACTTC; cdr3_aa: CASKTGDRGLSGQYF
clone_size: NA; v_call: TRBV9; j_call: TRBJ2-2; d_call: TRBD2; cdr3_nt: TGTGCCAGCAGCGTAGCGACTAGCGGAAACACCGGGGAGCTGTTTTTT; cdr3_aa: CASSVATSGNTGELFF
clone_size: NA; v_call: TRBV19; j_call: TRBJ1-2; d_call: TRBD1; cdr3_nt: TGTGCCAGTAGGGGGACAGGGGGAAACTATGGCTACACCTTC; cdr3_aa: CASRGTGGNYGYTF
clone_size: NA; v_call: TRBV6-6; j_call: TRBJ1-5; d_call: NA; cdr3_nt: TGTGCCAGCAGTCAACCCGGGGGCGTCGGTCAGCCCCAGCATTTT; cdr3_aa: CASSQPGGVGQPQHF
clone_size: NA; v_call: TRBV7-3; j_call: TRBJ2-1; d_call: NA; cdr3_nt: TGTGCCAGCGGGCGAGCTGGGCAGAATGAGCAGTTCTTC; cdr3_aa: CASGRAGQNEQFF
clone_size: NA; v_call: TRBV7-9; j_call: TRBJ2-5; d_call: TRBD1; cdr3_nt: TGTGCCAGCAGCTTTGTGACAGGGGGCACAGAGACCCAGTACTTC; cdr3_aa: CASSFVTGGTETQYF
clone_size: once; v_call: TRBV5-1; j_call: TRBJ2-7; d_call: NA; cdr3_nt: TGCGCCAGCAGCCCCTCCGGGGGTGGTTCCTACGAGCAGTACTTC; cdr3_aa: CASSPSGGGSYEQYF
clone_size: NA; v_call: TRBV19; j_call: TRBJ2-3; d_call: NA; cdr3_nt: TGTGCCAGTAGCCGGGACTTCTGGGGCACAGATACGCAGTATTTT; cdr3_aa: CASSRDFWGTDTQYF
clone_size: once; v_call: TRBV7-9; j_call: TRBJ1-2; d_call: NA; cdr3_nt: TGTGCCAGCACCATTTCCGGGATAGGGACGGTGACCTATGGCTACACCTTC; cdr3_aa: CASTISGIGTVTYGYTF
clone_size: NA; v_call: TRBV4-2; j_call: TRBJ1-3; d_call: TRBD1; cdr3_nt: TGTGCCAGCAGCCAAAGGACAGGGTCTGGAAACACCATATATTTT; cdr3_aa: CASSQRTGSGNTIYF
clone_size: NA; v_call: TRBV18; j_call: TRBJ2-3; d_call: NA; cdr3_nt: TGTGCCAGCTCACCCGACCCCCTTGTGACAGATACGCAGTATTTT; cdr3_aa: CASSPDPLVTDTQYF
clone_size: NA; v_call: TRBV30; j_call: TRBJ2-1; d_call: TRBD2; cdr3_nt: TGTGCCTGGAGCCCGGGACTAGCGGCCAACAGTGAGCAGTTCTTC; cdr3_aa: CAWSPGLAANSEQFF
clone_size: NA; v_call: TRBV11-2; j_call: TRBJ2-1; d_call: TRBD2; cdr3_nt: TGTGCCAGCAGCCCTAGCGGGGGGGCCTTCCTAAACAATGAGCAGTTCTTC; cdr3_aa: CASSPSGGAFLNNEQFF
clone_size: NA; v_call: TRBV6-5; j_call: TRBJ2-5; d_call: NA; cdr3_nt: TGTGCCAGCAGTTACCCGCCCCAAGAGACCCAGTACTTC; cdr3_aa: CASSYPPQETQYF
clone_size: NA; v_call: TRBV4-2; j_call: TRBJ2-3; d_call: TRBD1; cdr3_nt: TGTGCCAGCAGCCAAGATAAGGGACAGGGCACAGATACGCAGTATTTT; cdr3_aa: CASSQDKGQGTDTQYF
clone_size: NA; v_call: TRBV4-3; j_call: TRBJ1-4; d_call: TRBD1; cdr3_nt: TGCGCCAGCAGCCAAGCAACAGGGGCAACTAATGAAAAACTGTTTTTT; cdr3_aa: CASSQATGATNEKLFF
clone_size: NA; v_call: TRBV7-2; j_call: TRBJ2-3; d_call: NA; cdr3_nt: TGTGCCAGCGCAGGGGGGGCTTGGGGCACAGATACGCAGTATTTT; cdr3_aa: CASAGGAWGTDTQYF
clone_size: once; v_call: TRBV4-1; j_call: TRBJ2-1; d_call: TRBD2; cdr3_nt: TGCGCCAGCAGCCCGCCCTCGAGCACTAGCGGGCTTCTAAAGCAGTTCTTC; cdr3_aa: CASSPPSSTSGLLKQFF
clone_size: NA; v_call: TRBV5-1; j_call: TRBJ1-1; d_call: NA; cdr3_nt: TGCGCCAGCAGCTTGCTAGATGTCACTGAAGCTTTCTTT; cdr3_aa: CASSLLDVTEAFF
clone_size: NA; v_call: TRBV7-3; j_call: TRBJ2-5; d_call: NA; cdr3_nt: TGTGCCAGCAGCCAGGGCTCGTACCAAGAGACCCAGTACTTC; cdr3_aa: CASSQGSYQETQYF
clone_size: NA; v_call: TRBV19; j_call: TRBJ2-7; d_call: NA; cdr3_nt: TGTGCCAGTAGTATAGTTACCGATGAAGAGCAGTACTTC; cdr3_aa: CASSIVTDEEQYF
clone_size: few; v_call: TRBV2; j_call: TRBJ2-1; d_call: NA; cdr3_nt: TGTGCCAGCAGTTACATCGGGACGGAAAACAATGAGCAGTTCTTC; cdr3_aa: CASSYIGTENNEQFF
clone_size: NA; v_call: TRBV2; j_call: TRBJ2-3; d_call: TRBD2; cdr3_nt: TGTGCCAGCAGTCAAGGACTAGCGGTCACAGATACGCAGTATTTT; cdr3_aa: CASSQGLAVTDTQYF
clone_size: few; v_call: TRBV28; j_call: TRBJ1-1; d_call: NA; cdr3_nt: TGTGCCAGCATTCAAGGACAGAACACTGAAGCTTTCTTT; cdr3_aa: CASIQGQNTEAFF
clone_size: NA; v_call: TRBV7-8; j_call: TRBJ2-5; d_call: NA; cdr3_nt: TGTGCCAGCAGCTTGTCGGGGGCCAGGGGAAAAGAGACCCAGTACTTC; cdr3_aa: CASSLSGARGKETQYF
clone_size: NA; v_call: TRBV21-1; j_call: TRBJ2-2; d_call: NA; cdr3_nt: TGTGCCAGCAGCAAAGCGAAGGGTTTTAACACCGGGGAGCTGTTTTTT; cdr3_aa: CASSKAKGFNTGELFF
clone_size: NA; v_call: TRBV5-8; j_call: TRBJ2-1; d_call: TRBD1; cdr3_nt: TGTGCCAGCAGCTTGGGGACAGGGATGGACGAGCAGTTCTTC; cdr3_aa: CASSLGTGMDEQFF
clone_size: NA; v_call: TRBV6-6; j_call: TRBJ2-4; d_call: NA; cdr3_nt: TGTGCCAGCTCAGGTACAGCCAAAAACATTCAGTACTTC; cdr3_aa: CASSGTAKNIQYF
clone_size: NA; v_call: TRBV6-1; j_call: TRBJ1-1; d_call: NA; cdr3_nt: TGTGCCAGCAGTCCCCGCCTTGAAGCTTTCTTT; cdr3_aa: CASSPRLEAFF
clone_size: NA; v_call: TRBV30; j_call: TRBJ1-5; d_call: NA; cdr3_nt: TGTGCCTGGAGCTGGGGGGCGCGGGGTGGCAATCAGCCCCAGCATTTT; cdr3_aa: CAWSWGARGGNQPQHF
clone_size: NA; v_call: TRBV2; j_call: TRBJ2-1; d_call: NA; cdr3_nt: TGTGCCAGCAGCCCCGAGGTGGGCTCCTACAATGAGCAGTTCTTC; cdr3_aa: CASSPEVGSYNEQFF
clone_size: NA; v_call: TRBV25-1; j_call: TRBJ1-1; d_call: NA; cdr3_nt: TGTGCCAGCAGTGCGACGACACGGCTGAACACTGAAGCTTTCTTT; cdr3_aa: CASSATTRLNTEAFF
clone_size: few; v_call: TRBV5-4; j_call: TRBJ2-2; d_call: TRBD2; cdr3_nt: TGTGCCAGCAGCTTTGGGACTAGCGGGAACACCGGGGAGCTGTTTTTT; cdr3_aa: CASSFGTSGNTGELFF
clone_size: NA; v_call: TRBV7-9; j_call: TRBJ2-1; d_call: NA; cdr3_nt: TGTGCCAGCAGCTTGGTGGCGAATGAGCAGTTCTTC; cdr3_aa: CASSLVANEQFF
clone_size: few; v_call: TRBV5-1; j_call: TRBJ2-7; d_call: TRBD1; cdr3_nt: TGCGCCAGCAGCACCGGACAGGGGGTCGAGCAGTACTTC; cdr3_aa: CASSTGQGVEQYF
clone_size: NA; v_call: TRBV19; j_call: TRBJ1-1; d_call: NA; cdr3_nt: TGTGCCAGTAGTATCACGACGCTCGGCACTGAAGCTTTCTTT; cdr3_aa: CASSITTLGTEAFF
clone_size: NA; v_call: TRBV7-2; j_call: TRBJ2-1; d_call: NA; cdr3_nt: TGTGCCAGCAGCTTAGCCCACAGGATTAGCTCCTACAATGAGCAGTTCTTC; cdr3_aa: CASSLAHRISSYNEQFF
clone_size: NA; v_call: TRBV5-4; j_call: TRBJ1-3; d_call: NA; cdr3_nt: TGTGCCAGCAGCTCCCGGCGCGAGGGGGTTGGAAACACCATATATTTT; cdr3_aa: CASSSRREGVGNTIYF
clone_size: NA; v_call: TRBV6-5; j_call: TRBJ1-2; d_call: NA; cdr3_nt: TGTGCCAGCAGTGAGTATACAGCCTCCTATGGCTACACCTTC; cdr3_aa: CASSEYTASYGYTF
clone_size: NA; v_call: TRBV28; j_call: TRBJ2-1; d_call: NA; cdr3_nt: TGTGCCAGCAGACCGCTTTACAATGAGCAGTTCTTC; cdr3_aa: CASRPLYNEQFF
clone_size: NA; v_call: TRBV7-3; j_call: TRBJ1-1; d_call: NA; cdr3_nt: TGTGCCAGCAGCCTCCAAGGGACGGCTGAAGCTTTCTTT; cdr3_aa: CASSLQGTAEAFF
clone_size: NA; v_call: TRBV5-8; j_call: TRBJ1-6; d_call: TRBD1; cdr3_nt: TGTGCCAGCAGCAAAGGGACAGGGGGCTCCTATAATTCACCCCTCCACTTT; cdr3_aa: CASSKGTGGSYNSPLHF
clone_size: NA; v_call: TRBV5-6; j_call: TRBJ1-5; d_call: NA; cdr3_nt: TGTGCCAGCAGCTCCGGGACCATCTATAGCAATCAGCCCCAGCATTTT; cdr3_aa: CASSSGTIYSNQPQHF
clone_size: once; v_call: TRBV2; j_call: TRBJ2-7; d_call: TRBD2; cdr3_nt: TGTGCCAGCAGTGAGCCGCTAGCGGGGATCTCCTACGAGCAGTACTTC; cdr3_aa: CASSEPLAGISYEQYF